A selection of T cell receptor beta chains follows, all from one sample in a study of cytomegalovirus exposure and HLA in healthy donors. The protocol was immunoSEQ multiplex PCR, while the TCRdb copy is restricted to in-frame clones and leaves out a portion. The table lists 110,000 or so clones, approximately 76% of them singletons. Sequencing was carried out using PBMCs. These receptors all stem from a man over 45 in good health and CMV-seropositive. Both conserved end residues are part of each CDR3. D genes are given only for firm matches. Rows may omit the clone size; those that give it use once, few, many or a size class.

V gene	J gene	clone size	CDR3 length	D gene	CDR3 protein	CDR3 DNA
TRBV21-1	TRBJ1-1	-	16	-	CASSKVSGGMNTEAFF	TGTGCCAGCAGCAAAGTGAGTGGGGGGATGAACACTGAAGCTTTCTTT
TRBV27	TRBJ2-4	-	14	-	CASSPQSPKNIQYF	TGTGCCAGCAGTCCTCAGTCACCCAAAAACATTCAGTACTTC
TRBV13	TRBJ1-4	-	16	-	CASSRFEVMTNEKLFF	TGTGCCAGCAGCCGGTTTGAGGTCATGACTAATGAAAAACTGTTTTTT
TRBV10-2	TRBJ1-5	-	14	TRBD1	CASSFDRVNQPQHF	TGCGCCAGCAGTTTTGACAGGGTCAATCAGCCCCAGCATTTT
TRBV4-1	TRBJ2-2	-	16	-	CASSQVPGANTGELFF	TGCGCCAGCAGCCAAGTCCCAGGGGCGAACACCGGGGAGCTGTTTTTT
TRBV10-3	TRBJ1-5	-	16	-	CAISESGGLVNQPQHF	TGTGCCATCAGTGAGTCCGGAGGGTTAGTCAATCAGCCCCAGCATTTT
TRBV5-1	TRBJ2-5	-	14	-	CATRTGRIEETQYF	TGCGCCACCCGAACCGGGAGAATCGAAGAGACCCAGTACTTC
TRBV27	TRBJ2-3	-	15	TRBD1	CASSLYQQGVDTQYF	TGTGCCAGCAGTTTGTACCAACAGGGGGTAGATACGCAGTATTTT
TRBV19	TRBJ2-7	-	15	TRBD2	CASRLLRRETNEQYF	TGTGCCAGTAGGCTCCTCCGGCGGGAGACGAACGAGCAGTACTTC
TRBV2	TRBJ2-1	once	12	TRBD2	CASSEREGYKFF	TGTGCCAGCAGTGAGAGGGAGGGGTATAAGTTCTTC
TRBV6-5	TRBJ2-2	few	14	-	CASTPSLNTGELFF	TGTGCCAGCACCCCTAGCTTGAACACCGGGGAGCTGTTTTTT
TRBV5-1	TRBJ2-3	-	16	TRBD2	CASSLDSGGGTDTQYF	TGCGCCAGCAGCTTGGACTCGGGGGGGGGCACAGATACGCAGTATTTT
TRBV4-1	TRBJ1-1	-	15	-	CASSPIGQKNTEAFF	TGCGCCAGCAGCCCTATAGGACAGAAGAACACTGAAGCTTTCTTT
TRBV18	TRBJ2-7	-	14	TRBD1	CASSPQGDSYEQYF	TGTGCCAGCTCACCCCAGGGGGACTCCTACGAGCAGTACTTC
TRBV5-1	TRBJ2-2	-	15	TRBD1	CASSPGQGVAGELFF	TGCGCCAGCAGCCCGGGACAGGGCGTCGCCGGGGAGCTGTTTTTT
TRBV10-3	TRBJ1-6	-	13	-	CAISEGENSPLHF	TGTGCCATCAGTGAGGGGGAGAATTCACCCCTCCACTTT
TRBV28	TRBJ1-1	-	16	TRBD1	CASSPRDRAANTEAFF	TGTGCCAGCAGTCCCCGGGACAGGGCTGCGAACACTGAAGCTTTCTTT
TRBV4-1	TRBJ2-7	-	14	TRBD1	CASSQDPTGREQYF	TGCGCCAGCAGCCAAGACCCGACAGGGAGAGAGCAGTACTTC
TRBV19	TRBJ1-5	-	17	-	CASSIQPPQGREQPQHF	TGTGCCAGTAGTATACAGCCCCCGCAGGGTCGGGAGCAGCCCCAGCATTTT
TRBV5-1	TRBJ1-6	-	15	-	CASSAPVGRNSPLHF	TGCGCCAGCAGCGCCCCGGTGGGGCGCAATTCACCCCTCCACTTT
TRBV11-3	TRBJ2-1	-	16	TRBD1	CASSLAGTGIYNEQFF	TGTGCCAGCAGCCTCGCCGGGACAGGGATTTACAATGAGCAGTTCTTC
TRBV27	TRBJ1-2	-	15	TRBD1	CASSRLGTGLYGYTF	TGTGCCAGCTCCCGACTGGGGACAGGGCTTTATGGCTACACCTTC
TRBV28	TRBJ1-5	-	11	-	CASSLSQPQHF	TGTGCCAGCAGTCTGAGTCAGCCCCAGCATTTT
TRBV5-4	TRBJ1-1	-	14	TRBD1	CASTTDRGWTEAFF	TGTGCCAGCACCACGGACAGGGGATGGACTGAAGCTTTCTTT
TRBV18	TRBJ1-4	-	15	TRBD1	CASSPGQGQNEKLFF	TGTGCCAGCTCACCTGGACAGGGCCAAAATGAAAAACTGTTTTTT
TRBV2	TRBJ1-2	once	13	-	CASRETEYDGYTF	TGTGCCAGCAGGGAGACAGAATACGATGGCTACACCTTC
TRBV5-1	TRBJ2-3	-	16	-	CASSRDLSGSTDTQYF	TGCGCCAGCAGCAGGGACCTCAGCGGGAGCACAGATACGCAGTATTTT
TRBV12-2	TRBJ2-1	-	15	-	CASRLLAYTYNEQFF	TGTGCAAGTCGCCTGCTAGCGTACACCTACAATGAGCAGTTCTTC
TRBV4-3	TRBJ2-6	-	18	TRBD1	CASSPSGTGFSGANVLTF	TGCGCCAGCAGCCCTTCCGGGACAGGGTTTTCTGGGGCCAACGTCCTGACTTTC
TRBV5-4	TRBJ1-1	-	14	TRBD1	CASSTITGGTEAFF	TGTGCCAGCAGCACCATTACAGGGGGGACTGAAGCTTTCTTT